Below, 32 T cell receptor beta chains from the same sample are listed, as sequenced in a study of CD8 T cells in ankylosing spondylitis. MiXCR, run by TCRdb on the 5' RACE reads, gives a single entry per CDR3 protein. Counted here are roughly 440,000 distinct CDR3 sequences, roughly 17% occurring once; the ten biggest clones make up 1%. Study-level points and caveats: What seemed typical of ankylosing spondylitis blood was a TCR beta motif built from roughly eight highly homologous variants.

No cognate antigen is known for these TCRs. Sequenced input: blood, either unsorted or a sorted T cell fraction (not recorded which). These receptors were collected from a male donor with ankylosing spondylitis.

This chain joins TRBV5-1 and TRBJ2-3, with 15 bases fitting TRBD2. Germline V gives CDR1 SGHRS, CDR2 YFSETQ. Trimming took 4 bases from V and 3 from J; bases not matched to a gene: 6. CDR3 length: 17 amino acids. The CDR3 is CASSQAGTSGRTDTQYF. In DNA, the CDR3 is TGCGCCAGCAGCCAAGCCGGGACTAGCGGGAGGACAGATACGCAGTATTTT.

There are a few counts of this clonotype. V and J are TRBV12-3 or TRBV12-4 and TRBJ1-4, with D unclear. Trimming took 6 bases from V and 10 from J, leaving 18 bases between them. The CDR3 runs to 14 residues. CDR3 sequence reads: CASRATGVQVKLFF. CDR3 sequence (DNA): TGTGCCAGCAGGGCGACCGGGGTTCAAGTAAAACTGTTTTTT.

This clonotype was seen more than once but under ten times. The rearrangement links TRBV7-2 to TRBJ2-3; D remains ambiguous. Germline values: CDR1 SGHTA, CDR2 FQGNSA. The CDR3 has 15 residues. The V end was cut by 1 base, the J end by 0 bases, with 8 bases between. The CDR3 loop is CASSLVRQSTDTQYF. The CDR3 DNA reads TGTGCCAGCAGCTTAGTTAGGCAGAGCACAGATACGCAGTATTTT.

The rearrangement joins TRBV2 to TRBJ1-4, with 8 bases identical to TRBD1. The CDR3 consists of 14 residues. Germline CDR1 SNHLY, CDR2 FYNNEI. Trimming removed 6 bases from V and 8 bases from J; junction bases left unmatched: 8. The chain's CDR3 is CASRQGQGQEKLFF. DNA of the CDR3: TGTGCCAGCAGACAAGGACAGGGCCAAGAAAAACTGTTTTTT.

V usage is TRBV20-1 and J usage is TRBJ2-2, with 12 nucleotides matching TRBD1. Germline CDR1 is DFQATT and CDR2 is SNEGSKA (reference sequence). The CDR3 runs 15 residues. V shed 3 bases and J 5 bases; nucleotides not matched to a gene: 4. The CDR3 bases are TGCAGTGCTAGGGGACAGGGGGCGTTTACCGGGGAGCTGTTTTTT. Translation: CSARGQGAFTGELFF.

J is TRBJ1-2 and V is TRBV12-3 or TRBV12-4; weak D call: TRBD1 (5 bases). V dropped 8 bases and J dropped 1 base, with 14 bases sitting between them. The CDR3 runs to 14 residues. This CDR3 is CASGMRQLNYGYTF. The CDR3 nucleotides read TGTGCCAGCGGTATGCGACAGCTTAACTATGGCTACACCTTC.

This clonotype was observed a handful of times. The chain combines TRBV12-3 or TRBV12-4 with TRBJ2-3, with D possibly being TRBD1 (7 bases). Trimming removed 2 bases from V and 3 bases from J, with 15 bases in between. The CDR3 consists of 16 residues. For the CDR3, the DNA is TGTGCCAGCAGTTTATGGCGGAGGGGGCCAACAGATACGCAGTATTTT. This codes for CASSLWRRGPTDTQYF.

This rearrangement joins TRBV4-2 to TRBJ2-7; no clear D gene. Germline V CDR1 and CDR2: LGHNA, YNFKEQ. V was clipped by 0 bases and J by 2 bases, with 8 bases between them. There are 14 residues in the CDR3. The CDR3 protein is CASSQDQRAYEQYF. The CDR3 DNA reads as TGTGCCAGCAGCCAAGACCAGAGAGCCTACGAGCAGTACTTC.

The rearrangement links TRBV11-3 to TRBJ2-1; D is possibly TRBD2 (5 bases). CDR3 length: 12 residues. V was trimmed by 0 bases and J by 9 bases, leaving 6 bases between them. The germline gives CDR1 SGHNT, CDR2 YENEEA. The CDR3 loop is CASSLDRGEQFF. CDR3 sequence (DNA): TGTGCCAGCAGCTTAGACCGGGGTGAGCAGTTCTTC. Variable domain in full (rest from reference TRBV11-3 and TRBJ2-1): EAGVVQSPRYKIIEKKQPVAFWCNPISGHNTLYWYLQNLGQGPELLIRYENEEAVDDSQLPKDRFSAERLKGVDSTLKIQPAELGDSAVYLCASSLDRGEQFFGPGTRLTVL.

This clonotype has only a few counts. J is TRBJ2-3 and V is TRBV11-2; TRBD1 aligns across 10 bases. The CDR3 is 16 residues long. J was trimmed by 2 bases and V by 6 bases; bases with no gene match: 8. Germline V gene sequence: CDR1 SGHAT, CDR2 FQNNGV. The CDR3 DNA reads TGTGCCAGCAGAAGGAGGGACAGGGGTTCCACAGATACGCAGTATTTT. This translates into CASRRRDRGSTDTQYF.

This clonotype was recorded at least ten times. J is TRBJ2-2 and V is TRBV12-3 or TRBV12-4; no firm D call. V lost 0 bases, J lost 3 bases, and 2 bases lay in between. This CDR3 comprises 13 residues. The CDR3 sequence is CASSLAHTGELFF. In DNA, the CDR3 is TGTGCCAGCAGTTTAGCCCACACCGGGGAGCTGTTTTTT.

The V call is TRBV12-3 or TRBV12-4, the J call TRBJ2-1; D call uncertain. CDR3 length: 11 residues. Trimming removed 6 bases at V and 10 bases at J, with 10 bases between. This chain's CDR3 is CASSLIIEQFF. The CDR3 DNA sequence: TGTGCCAGCAGCCTAATTATCGAGCAGTTCTTC.

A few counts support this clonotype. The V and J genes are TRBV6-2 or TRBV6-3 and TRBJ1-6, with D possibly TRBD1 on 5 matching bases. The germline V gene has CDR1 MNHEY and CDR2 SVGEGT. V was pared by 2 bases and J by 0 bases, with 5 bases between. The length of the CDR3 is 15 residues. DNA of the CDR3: TGTGCCAGCAGTTACGGGACCTCCTATAATTCACCCCTCCACTTT. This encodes CASSYGTSYNSPLHF.

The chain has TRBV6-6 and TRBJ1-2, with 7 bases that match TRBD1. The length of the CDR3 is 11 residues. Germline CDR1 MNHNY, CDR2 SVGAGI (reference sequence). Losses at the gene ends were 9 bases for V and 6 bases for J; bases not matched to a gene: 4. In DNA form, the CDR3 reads TGTGCCAGTAGAACAGGGGATGGCTACACCTTC. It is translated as CASRTGDGYTF.

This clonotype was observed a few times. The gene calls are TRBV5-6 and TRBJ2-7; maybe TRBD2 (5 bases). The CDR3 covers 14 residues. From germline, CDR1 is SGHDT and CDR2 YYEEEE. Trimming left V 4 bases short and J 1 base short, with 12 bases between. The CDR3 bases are TGTGCCAGCAGCAGACCGGGAAATTCCTACGAGCAGTACTTC. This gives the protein CASSRPGNSYEQYF.

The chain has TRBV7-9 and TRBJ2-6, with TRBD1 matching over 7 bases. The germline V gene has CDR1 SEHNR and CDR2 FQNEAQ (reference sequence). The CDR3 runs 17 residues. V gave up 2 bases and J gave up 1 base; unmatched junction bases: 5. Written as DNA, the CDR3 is TGTGCCAGCAGCTTACCGGGACAGCCTTCTGGGGCCAACGTCCTGACTTTC. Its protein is CASSLPGQPSGANVLTF.

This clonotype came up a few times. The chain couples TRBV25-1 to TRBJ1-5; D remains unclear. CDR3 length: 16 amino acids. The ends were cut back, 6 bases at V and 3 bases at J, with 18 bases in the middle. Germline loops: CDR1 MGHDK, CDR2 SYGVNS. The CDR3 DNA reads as TGTGCCAGCAGCGCTGGGTCCTGGGATGTCAATCAGCCCCAGCATTTT. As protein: CASSAGSWDVNQPQHF.

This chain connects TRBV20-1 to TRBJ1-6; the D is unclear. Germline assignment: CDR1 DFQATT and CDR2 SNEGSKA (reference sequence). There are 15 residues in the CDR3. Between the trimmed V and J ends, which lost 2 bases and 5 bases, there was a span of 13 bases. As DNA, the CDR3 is TGCAGTGCTAGAAGAGAGGAGAGAGATAATTCACCCCTCCACTTT. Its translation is CSARREERDNSPLHF.

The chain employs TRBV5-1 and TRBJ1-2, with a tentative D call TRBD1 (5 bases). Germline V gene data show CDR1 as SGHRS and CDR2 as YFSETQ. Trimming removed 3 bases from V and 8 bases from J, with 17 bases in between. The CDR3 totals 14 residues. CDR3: CASSSGETGSGYTF. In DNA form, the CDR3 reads TGCGCCAGCAGCTCGGGGGAGACCGGATCGGGCTACACCTTC.

CDR3: CASSLGPGEEGARGYTF. For the CDR3, the DNA is TGTGCCAGCAGCTTAGGTCCCGGGGAGGAGGGGGCGAGAGGCTACACCTTC. This chain uses TRBV7-2 with TRBJ1-2; 7 bases are a match to TRBD1. Germline CDR1 SGHTA, CDR2 FQGNSA. V was clipped by 1 base and J by 8 bases; unmatched bases: 16. The CDR3 sequence is 17 residues long.

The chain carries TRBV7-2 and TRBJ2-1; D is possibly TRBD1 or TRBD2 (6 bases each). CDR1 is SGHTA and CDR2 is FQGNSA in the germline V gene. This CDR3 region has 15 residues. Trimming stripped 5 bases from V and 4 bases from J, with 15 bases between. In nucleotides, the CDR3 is TGTGCCAGCAGCCCAAAAAGGGGGGAATACAATGAGCAGTTCTTC. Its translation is CASSPKRGEYNEQFF.

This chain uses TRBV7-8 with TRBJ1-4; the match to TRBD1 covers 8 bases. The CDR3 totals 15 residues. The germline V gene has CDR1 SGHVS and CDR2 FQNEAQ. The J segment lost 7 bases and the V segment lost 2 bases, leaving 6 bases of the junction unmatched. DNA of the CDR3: TGTGCCAGCAGCTTACAAGACAGGGGCGGTGAAAAACTGTTTTTT. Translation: CASSLQDRGGEKLFF.

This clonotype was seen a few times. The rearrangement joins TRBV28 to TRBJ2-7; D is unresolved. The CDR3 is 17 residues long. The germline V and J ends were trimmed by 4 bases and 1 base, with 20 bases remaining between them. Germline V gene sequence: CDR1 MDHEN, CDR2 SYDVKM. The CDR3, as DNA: TGTGCCAGCAGTTCCTTCCGCGCCCAGGCAGGTTCCTACGAGCAGTACTTC. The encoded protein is CASSSFRAQAGSYEQYF.

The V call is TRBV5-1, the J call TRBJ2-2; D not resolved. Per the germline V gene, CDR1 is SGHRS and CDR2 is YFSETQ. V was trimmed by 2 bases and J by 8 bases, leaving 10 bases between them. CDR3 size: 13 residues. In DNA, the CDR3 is TGCGCCAGCAGCTTTAGGCTCCTGGGGGAGCTGTTTTTT. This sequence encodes CASSFRLLGELFF.

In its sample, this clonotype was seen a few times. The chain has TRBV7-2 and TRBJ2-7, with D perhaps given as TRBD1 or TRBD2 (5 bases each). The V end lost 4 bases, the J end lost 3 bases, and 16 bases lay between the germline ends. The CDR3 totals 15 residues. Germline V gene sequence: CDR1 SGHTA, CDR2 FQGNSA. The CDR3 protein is CASSYPGTADYEQYF. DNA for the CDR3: TGTGCCAGCAGCTATCCCGGGACCGCAGACTACGAGCAGTACTTC.

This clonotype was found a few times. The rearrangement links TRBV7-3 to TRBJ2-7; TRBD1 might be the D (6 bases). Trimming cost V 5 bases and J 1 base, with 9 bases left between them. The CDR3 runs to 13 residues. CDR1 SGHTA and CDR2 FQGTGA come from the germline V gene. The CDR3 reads CASSQGTSYEQYF. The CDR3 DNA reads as TGTGCCAGCAGCCAAGGGACATCCTACGAGCAGTACTTC.

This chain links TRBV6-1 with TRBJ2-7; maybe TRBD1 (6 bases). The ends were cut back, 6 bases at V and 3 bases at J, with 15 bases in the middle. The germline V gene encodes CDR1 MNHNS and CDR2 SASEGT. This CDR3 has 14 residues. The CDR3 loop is CASRGAHARYEQYF. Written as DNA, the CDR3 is TGTGCCAGCAGGGGGGCCCACGCCCGCTACGAGCAGTACTTC.

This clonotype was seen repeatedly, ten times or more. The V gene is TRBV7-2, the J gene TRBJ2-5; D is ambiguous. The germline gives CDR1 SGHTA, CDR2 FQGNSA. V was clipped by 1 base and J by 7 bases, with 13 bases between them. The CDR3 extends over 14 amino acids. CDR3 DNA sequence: TGTGCCAGCAGCTTAGGAGGTGCATCTGGGACCCAGTACTTC. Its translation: CASSLGGASGTQYF.

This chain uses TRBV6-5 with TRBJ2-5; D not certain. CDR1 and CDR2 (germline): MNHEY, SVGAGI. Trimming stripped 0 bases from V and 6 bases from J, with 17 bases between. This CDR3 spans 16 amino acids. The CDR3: CASSYSQLSISKTQYF. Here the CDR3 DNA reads TGTGCCAGCAGTTACTCGCAGCTCAGTATTTCCAAGACCCAGTACTTC.

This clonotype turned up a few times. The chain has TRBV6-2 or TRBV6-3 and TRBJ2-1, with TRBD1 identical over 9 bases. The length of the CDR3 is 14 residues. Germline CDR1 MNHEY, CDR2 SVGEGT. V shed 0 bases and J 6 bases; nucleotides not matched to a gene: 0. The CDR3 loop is CASSYSTGGNEQFF. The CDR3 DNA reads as TGTGCCAGCAGTTACTCGACAGGGGGCAATGAGCAGTTCTTC.

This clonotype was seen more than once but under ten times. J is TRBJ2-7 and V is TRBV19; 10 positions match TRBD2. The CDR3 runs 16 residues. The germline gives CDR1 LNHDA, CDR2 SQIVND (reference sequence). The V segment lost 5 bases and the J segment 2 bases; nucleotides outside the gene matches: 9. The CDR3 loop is CASSPSGLARTYEQYF. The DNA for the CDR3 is TGTGCCAGTAGTCCCTCGGGACTAGCGAGGACCTACGAGCAGTACTTC.

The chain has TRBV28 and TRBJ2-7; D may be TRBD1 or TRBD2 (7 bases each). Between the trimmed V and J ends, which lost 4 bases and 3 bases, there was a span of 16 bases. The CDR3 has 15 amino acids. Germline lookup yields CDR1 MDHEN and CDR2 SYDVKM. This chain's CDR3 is CASSSQGGIRYEQYF. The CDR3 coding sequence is TGTGCCAGCAGTTCCCAGGGGGGGATCCGCTACGAGCAGTACTTC.